This paragraph covers one TCR beta chain sequence. The source of the sample is a study of blood T cell repertoires in COVID-19. The CDR3 is 10 amino acids. V shed 8 bases and J shed 8 bases, with 9 bases lying between them. CDR1 and CDR2 from the germline V gene are MNHEY and SVGAGI. The method was immunoSEQ multiplex PCR; TCRdb's version includes in-frame clones alone and lacks a portion of them. The sample has 150,000 to 200,000 clones, around 84% seen once. The TCR originated in a man aged 35-49 years who had recovered from COVID-19. V is TRBV6-5 and J is TRBJ1-1; a possible D gene is TRBD1 (5 bases). Source material: PBMCs or T cells enriched from blood (not recorded which). The CDR3: CASGGREAFF. CDR3 nucleotides: TGTGCCAGCGGGGGGAGAGAAGCTTTCTTT.